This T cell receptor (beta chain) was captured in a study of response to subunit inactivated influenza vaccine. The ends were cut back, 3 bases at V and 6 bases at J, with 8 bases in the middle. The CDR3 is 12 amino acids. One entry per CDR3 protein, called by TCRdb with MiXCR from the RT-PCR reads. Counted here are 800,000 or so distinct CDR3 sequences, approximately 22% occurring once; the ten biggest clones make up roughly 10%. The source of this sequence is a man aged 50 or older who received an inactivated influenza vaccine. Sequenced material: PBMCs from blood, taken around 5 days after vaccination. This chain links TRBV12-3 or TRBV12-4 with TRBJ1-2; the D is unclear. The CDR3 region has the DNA TGTGCCAGCAGTTTGCCCACCAATGGCTACACCTTC. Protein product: CASSLPTNGYTF.